This T cell receptor beta chain was found in a study of metastatic and nonmetastatic thyroid tumors. Overall study: Malignant thyroid and benign thyroid patients provided blood and tumor or nodule tissue whose repertoires were compared.

Thyroid surgery was performed in patients who had received no treatment beforehand. This clone showed up just a few times. Its antigen is unidentified. Authors' data handling: CDR3 was compared across clinicopathological groups, and the resulting differences were used to build a distant-metastasis classifier for papillary thyroid cancer. TCRdb re-clonotyped the PCR reads via MiXCR. These V and J calls rely on TCRdb rather than the paper's analysis. The sample lists tens of thousands of clones, 25% to 30% occurring once. The ends were cut back, 1 base at V and 5 bases at J, with 9 bases in the middle. The CDR3 runs 13 residues. In germline, CDR1 is SNHLY, CDR2 FYNNEI. General observations from the study: Malignant thyroid tumors reportedly exceeded benign nodules significantly in TCR beta diversity, with the difference appearing in blood and tumor.

The chain recombines TRBV2 with TRBJ2-7, with D perhaps TRBD1 (6 bases). This clonotype was obtained from a female donor with papillary thyroid cancer or a benign thyroid nodule (not recorded which). Some clones in this sample may be carry-over from other donors' samples. The sample taken for sequencing was blood. The CDR3 region has the DNA TGTGCCAGCAGTGAAGGATACAGGGACGAGCAGTACTTC. It specifies CASSEGYRDEQYF.